This T cell receptor (beta chain) is drawn from a study of T cell responses to AZD1222 COVID-19 vaccine. As for this clone: The antigen is unknown.

Germline V CDR1 and CDR2: LNHDA, SQIVND (reference sequence). V shed 7 bases and J 1 base; nucleotides not matched to a gene: 4. The CDR3 contains 15 residues. Study-level results: Spike-specific TCR breadth and depth rose after two AZD1222 doses.

The table came from immunoSEQ multiplex PCR; TCRdb's copy has only in-frame clones and leaves some out. Found here are approximately 150,000 clones, just under 95% of them singletons; the top ten hold around 0.96%. This specimen was peripheral blood, taken on day 0 of AZD1222 vaccination. The chain links TRBV19 to TRBJ2-2; the match to TRBD2 covers 9 bases. This TCR derives from an adult in good health. The CDR3, as DNA: TGTGCCAGTAACCTAGCGGGGAAGAACACCGGGGAGCTGTTTTTT. Protein: CASNLAGKNTGELFF.